These 29 T cell receptor beta chains were all obtained from the same sample, sequenced in a study of spatial heterogeneity in lung cancer. Study results and caveats: Tracking of tumor mutation counts was seen in expanded intratumoral alpha and beta TCR counts.

Time point here: sample taken at primary tumor resection. Their antigens are not known. TCRdb itself ran the 5' RACE reads through MiXCR, one entry per CDR3 protein. This table holds over 3,000 distinct CDR3 sequences, roughly 8% found once. Material: lung tumor tissue, obtained at surgery. The receptors come from a male donor with early-stage non-small cell lung cancer.

By sample fraction, this clonotype is medium-sized (0.01 to 0.1%). This rearrangement joins TRBV5-6 to TRBJ2-5; unclear D gene. Deletions cut 4 bases from V and 5 bases from J, with 12 bases between. Germline values: CDR1 SGHDT, CDR2 YYEEEE. CDR3 length equals 13 residues. The CDR3 nucleotides are TGTGCCAGCAGCCCTATCGGCGCGGAGACCCAGTACTTC. Its translation: CASSPIGAETQYF.

In its sample, this clonotype is medium-sized (0.01 to 0.1%). The chain employs TRBV7-6 and TRBJ1-6; 7 positions match TRBD1. V trimming: 5 bases; J trimming: 11 bases; junction bases outside the gene matches: 6. CDR1 is SGHVS, CDR2 FNYEAQ, per germline. This CDR3 has 13 residues. Here the CDR3 reads CASSPFRGAPLHF. CDR3 nucleotides: TGTGCCAGCAGCCCTTTCAGGGGGGCACCCCTCCACTTT.

In its sample, this clonotype is medium-sized (0.01 to 0.1%). The gene calls are TRBV5-1 and TRBJ2-7, with 9 bases fitting TRBD1. CDR3 length: 13 residues. V shed 4 bases and J 5 bases; nucleotides not matched to a gene: 4. The germline CDR1 and CDR2 sequences are SGHRS and YFSETQ. The CDR3: CASSRGTGNEQYF. The CDR3 DNA reads as TGCGCCAGCAGCCGCGGGACAGGGAACGAGCAGTACTTC.

There are many counts of this clonotype. This chain joins TRBV5-1 and TRBJ1-3; 7 bases agree with TRBD1. Germline V lookup: CDR1 SGHRS, CDR2 YFSETQ. The CDR3 consists of 15 residues. V lost 3 bases and J lost 0; bases outside the gene matches: 3. The CDR3 loop is CASSSGQLSGNTIYF. The CDR3 nucleotides are TGCGCCAGCAGCTCGGGACAGCTCTCTGGAAACACCATATATTTT.

Sample share makes this clonotype medium-sized. V is TRBV7-8 and J is TRBJ2-3, with 10 bases fitting TRBD1. There are 15 residues in the CDR3. The germline V gene has CDR1 SGHVS and CDR2 FQNEAQ. V lost 5 bases to trimming and J lost 4 bases; unmatched junction nucleotides: 6. CDR3 coding DNA: TGTGCCAGCAGCAGCCGGGACAGGGGAGCAGATACGCAGTATTTT. This codes for CASSSRDRGADTQYF.

V and J are TRBV18 and TRBJ2-5, with D unresolved. The J call may be faulty, since TRBJ2-1 better matches the DNA end. The CDR3 spans 14 residues. CDR1 and CDR2 from the germline V gene are KGHSH and LQKENI. The CDR3, as DNA: TGTGCCAGCTCACCGGTTTCGCTGGAAGAGACCCAGTTCTTC. This translates into CASSPVSLEETQFF.

The chain is built from TRBV7-6 and TRBJ2-7; D not certain. This CDR3 has 13 residues. Germline V gives CDR1 SGHVS, CDR2 FNYEAQ. Trimming removed 5 bases at V and 3 bases at J, with 11 bases between. CDR3 sequence (DNA): TGTGCCAGCAGCCCAGGCCCCAACTACGAGCAGTACTTC. Translated, it gives CASSPGPNYEQYF.

The rearrangement joins TRBV7-9 to TRBJ2-7, with 7 bases aligning to TRBD1. The germline V gene has CDR1 SEHNR and CDR2 FQNEAQ (reference sequence). The V segment lost 0 bases and the J segment 2 bases; nucleotides outside the gene matches: 1. The CDR3 has 14 amino acids. DNA of the CDR3: TGTGCCAGCAGCTTAGCGGGACAGCCCTACGAGCAGTACTTC. Protein sequence: CASSLAGQPYEQYF.

This clonotype appeared many times. The rearrangement uses TRBV11-2 and TRBJ2-3; 15 bases are shared with TRBD2. The V and J ends lost 6 bases and 1 base, in that order; junction bases with no gene match: 8. CDR3 length: 18 residues. Germline V CDR1 and CDR2: SGHAT, FQNNGV. DNA for the CDR3: TGTGCCAGCAGTCGCGGACTAGCGGGAGGGCCCGGCACAGATACGCAGTATTTT. Translation: CASSRGLAGGPGTDTQYF.

At least ten counts were recorded for this clonotype. The V call is TRBV28, the J call TRBJ1-1, with 10 bases that match TRBD1. After removal of 5 bases from V and 1 base from J, the junction contained 7 bases not matched to a gene. There are 16 residues in the CDR3. In germline, CDR1 is MDHEN, CDR2 SYDVKM. The CDR3 region has the DNA TGTGCCAGCAGTCCGGGACAGGGGTTTGGGAACACTGAAGCTTTCTTT. Protein: CASSPGQGFGNTEAFF.

This clonotype is medium-sized within its sample. The genes are TRBV6-6 and TRBJ1-1; D unresolved. Deletions cut 2 bases from V and 3 bases from J, with 13 bases between. Germline CDR1 is MNHNY and CDR2 is SVGAGI (reference sequence). This CDR3 is built from 15 residues. The DNA for the CDR3 is TGTGCCAGCAGTTACGGTGGCGGGAGGGACACTGAAGCTTTCTTT. It is translated as CASSYGGGRDTEAFF.

This clonotype occurred a few times. The chain is built from TRBV27 and TRBJ2-1, with no clear D. Trimming shortened V by 8 bases and J by 3 bases, and 8 bases separated the two germline ends. From germline, CDR1 is MNHEY and CDR2 SMNVEV (reference sequence). The CDR3 spans 12 residues. The CDR3 sequence: CASEGYYNEQFF. CDR3 bases: TGTGCCAGCGAAGGGTACTACAATGAGCAGTTCTTC.

This clonotype was seen many times. The chain couples TRBV7-2 to TRBJ1-2; the match to TRBD1 covers 8 bases. The CDR3 has 15 residues. Germline values: CDR1 SGHTA, CDR2 FQGNSA. V dropped 5 bases and J dropped 4; count of bases not matched to a gene: 9. The chain's CDR3 is CASSLHWDRIYGYTF. The DNA of the CDR3 is TGTGCCAGCAGCCTACATTGGGACAGGATCTATGGCTACACCTTC.

The chain combines TRBV20-1 with TRBJ2-1; 13 bases map to TRBD2. J was trimmed by 4 bases and V by 3 bases; bases with no gene match: 6. Germline CDR1 and CDR2: DFQATT and SNEGSKA (reference sequence). The CDR3 covers 16 residues. DNA for the CDR3: TGCAGTGCTAGGAGTCGGACTAGCGGGGGATACAATGAGCAGTTCTTC. It is translated as CSARSRTSGGYNEQFF.

This sequence joins TRBV28 and TRBJ1-2, with 7 bases that match TRBD1. From germline, CDR1 is MDHEN and CDR2 SYDVKM. The ends lost 4 bases at V and 10 bases at J; junction bases unmatched: 9. CDR3 size: 13 residues. The CDR3 region is CASSSYPDRLYTF. CDR3 nucleotides: TGTGCCAGCAGTTCCTACCCGGACAGGCTCTACACCTTC.

This clonotype qualifies as medium-sized. This chain joins TRBV18 and TRBJ2-2, with TRBD1 matching over 9 bases. V lost 3 bases and J lost 2; bases outside the gene matches: 10. This CDR3 spans 18 amino acids. Germline CDR1 reads KGHSH; CDR2 reads LQKENI. The CDR3 region has the DNA TGTGCCAGCTCACCCAAATCTCCGGGACAGGGCAACACCGGGGAGCTGTTTTTT. Its translation: CASSPKSPGQGNTGELFF.

This clonotype is medium-sized within its sample. The chain carries TRBV11-2 and TRBJ2-5; D possibly corresponds to TRBD1 (6 bases). V gave up 1 base and J gave up 2 bases, with 14 bases separating them. The CDR3 sequence is 16 residues long. Germline V gene data show CDR1 as SGHAT and CDR2 as FQNNGV. For the CDR3, the DNA is TGTGCCAGCAGCTTAGTCCCAGGGGCCTTACAAGAGACCCAGTACTTC. Translating it yields CASSLVPGALQETQYF.

Many counts were recorded for this clonotype. This chain connects TRBV7-9 to TRBJ2-1; D is possibly TRBD1 (5 bases). V shed 1 base and J shed 5 bases, with 9 bases lying between them. CDR1 SEHNR and CDR2 FQNEAQ come from the germline V gene (reference sequence). The CDR3 has 14 residues. The CDR3 nucleotides are TGTGCCAGCAGCTTAGGGGCAGGGCACAATGAGCAGTTCTTC. Translating it yields CASSLGAGHNEQFF.

This clonotype appeared many times. J is TRBJ2-1 and V is TRBV30; 10 bases are a match to TRBD2. J gave up 10 bases and V 2 bases, and 8 bases lay outside the gene matches. Germline values: CDR1 GTSNPN, CDR2 SVGIG (reference sequence). This CDR3 contains 14 residues. CDR3 coding DNA: TGTGCCTGGAGTACGACTAGCGGGTTGGGGGAGCAGTTCTTC. Protein: CAWSTTSGLGEQFF.

At least ten counts were recorded for this clonotype. The rearrangement joins TRBV12-3 or TRBV12-4 to TRBJ2-6, with TRBD2 as a possible D gene (6 bases). Trimming shortened V by 0 bases and J by 4 bases, and 13 bases separated the two germline ends. The CDR3 is 17 residues long. In DNA, the CDR3 is TGTGCCAGCAGTTTAGCGCTCGGGGGAACCGGGGCCAACGTCCTGACTTTC. Its protein is CASSLALGGTGANVLTF.

This clonotype showed up many times. The chain has TRBV5-4 and TRBJ1-1, with 8 bases that match TRBD1. Germline-derived CDR1 and CDR2 are SGHNT and YYREEE (reference sequence). J was trimmed by 4 bases and V by 5 bases; bases with no gene match: 7. This CDR3 has 14 residues. The CDR3 DNA follows: TGTGCCAGCAGGCTGGACAGGGCGGTCACTGAAGCTTTCTTT. This encodes CASRLDRAVTEAFF.

By proportion, this clonotype is medium-sized (0.01 to 0.1%). The CDR3 is CASSPYREKSNEQFF. The CDR3, as DNA: TGTGCCAGCTCACCATACAGGGAGAAGAGCAATGAGCAGTTCTTC. The chain uses TRBV18 and TRBJ2-1; D is possibly TRBD1 (6 bases). The CDR3 length is 15 residues. The V end was cut by 2 bases, the J end by 6 bases, with 14 bases between. Germline V gene sequence: CDR1 KGHSH, CDR2 LQKENI.

This clonotype is categorized as medium-sized (0.01 to 0.1%). The chain's CDR3 is CASSLGGRRGGLYNEQFF. CDR3 nucleotide sequence: TGTGCCAGCAGCTTAGGAGGGAGGCGGGGGGGCCTCTACAATGAGCAGTTCTTC. This chain joins TRBV11-2 and TRBJ2-1; 9 positions agree with TRBD2. V lost 1 base and J lost 3; bases outside the gene matches: 10. The CDR3 is made up of 18 amino acids. In germline, CDR1 is SGHAT, CDR2 FQNNGV.

This clonotype is medium-sized (0.01 to 0.1%) by share. The rearrangement uses TRBV9 and TRBJ2-2, with 11 bases identical to TRBD2. Trimming removed 4 bases from V and 0 bases from J; junction bases left unmatched: 5. This CDR3 comprises 17 residues. Germline V lookup: CDR1 SGDLS, CDR2 YYNGEE. The CDR3 DNA sequence: TGTGCCAGCAGCCCCAGACTAGCGGGGTCGAACACCGGGGAGCTGTTTTTT. Its translation is CASSPRLAGSNTGELFF.

This clonotype is labeled medium-sized. The rearrangement uses TRBV28 and TRBJ1-5; 8 bases map to TRBD1. The V segment lost 5 bases and the J segment 4 bases; nucleotides outside the gene matches: 7. The CDR3 consists of 15 residues. Germline V gene sequence: CDR1 MDHEN, CDR2 SYDVKM. The CDR3 nucleotides are TGTGCCAGCAGTGTGGCCGGGACAGGAAATCAGCCCCAGCATTTT. It specifies CASSVAGTGNQPQHF.

Worth noting for this clonotype: Relative to the germline gene, one junction end is altered; a read error may explain this. This chain links TRBV4-3 with TRBJ2-7, with 10 bases identical to TRBD1. The CDR3 consists of 16 residues. Germline values: CDR1 LGHNA, CDR2 YSLEER. The CDR3 DNA reads as TGCCCCAGCAGCCAAGACTTGGGGACAGGGGCTACCGAGCAGTACTTC. Its protein product is CPSSQDLGTGATEQYF.

This clonotype was observed a few times. The chain uses TRBV7-8 and TRBJ2-7, with 8 bases identical to TRBD1. V trimming: 5 bases; J trimming: 2 bases; junction bases outside the gene matches: 2. The length of the CDR3 is 13 residues. Germline CDR1 is SGHVS and CDR2 is FQNEAQ. The CDR3 nucleotides are TGTGCCAGCAGCGTGGGACAGGCCTACGAGCAGTACTTC. Its protein product is CASSVGQAYEQYF.

The chain couples TRBV20-1 to TRBJ1-1, with D perhaps matching TRBD1 (5 bases). Trimming took 2 bases from V and 6 from J, leaving 16 bases between them. CDR3 length: 14 residues. In germline, CDR1 is DFQATT, CDR2 SNEGSKA (reference sequence). CDR3 in amino acids: CSARWGGEAAEAFF. For the CDR3, the DNA is TGCAGTGCTAGATGGGGGGGAGAAGCGGCTGAAGCTTTCTTT.

By sample fraction, this clonotype is medium-sized (0.01 to 0.1%). V usage is TRBV19 and J usage is TRBJ1-1; perhaps TRBD1 as D (6 bases). Germline-derived CDR1 and CDR2 are LNHDA and SQIVND (reference sequence). CDR3 size: 13 residues. Trimming took 5 bases from V and 4 from J, leaving 11 bases between them. CDR3 region: CASSFRGVTEAFF. The CDR3 bases are TGTGCCAGTAGTTTCAGGGGTGTCACTGAAGCTTTCTTT.